This T cell receptor (beta chain) was obtained from a study of T-cell reconstitution after alpha-beta-depleted transplantation in children. This clonotype has a handful of counts. The V and J ends lost 4 bases and 10 bases respectively, with 0 bases between them. Germline CDR1 is KGHDR and CDR2 is SFDVKD. The CDR3 is 8 amino acids. Preparation of the TCRbeta library used unique molecular identifiers. Using its own MiXCR run on the PCR reads, TCRdb lists one record per CDR3 protein. The table lists 250,000 to 300,000 distinct CDR3 sequences, about a tenth of them singletons. The V and J genes are TRBV24-1 and TRBJ1-1; D is undetermined. This specimen consisted of PBMCs from the stem cell graft donor, obtained from the stem cell graft. The TCR originated in a human donor who donated a stem cell graft to a child with SCID. For the CDR3, the DNA is TGTGCCACCAGTGAAGCTTTCTTT. Translated: CATSEAFF.